This T cell receptor (beta chain) originates from a study of T cell responses to AZD1222 COVID-19 vaccine. On the study more broadly: Investigators merged groups given second doses at roughly 4 or roughly 12 weeks. General study findings and limits: Among the donors, most were white British and more were female, and clonal diversity was possibly underestimated. Vaccine-associated CD4 TCRs spanned spike, dominant at 160-218 and 743-854. All repertoire sampling was performed exclusively after the peak T cell response.

Details on this clone: Its antigen is still unknown.

Data came from immunoSEQ multiplex PCR; TCRdb stores just in-frame clones and leaves some out. The sample lists approximately 89,000 clones; 90% to 95% were seen once. The length of the CDR3 is 14 residues. CDR1 and CDR2 (germline): ENHRY, SYGVKD. V was shortened by 7 bases and J by 2 bases, with 11 bases between the two germline ends. Source: peripheral blood, taken on day 0 of AZD1222 vaccination. This chain connects TRBV10-3 to TRBJ2-2; no clear D gene. The receptor's source is an adult in good health. CDR3 protein: CAIKGRDNTGELFF. CDR3 coding DNA: TGTGCCATCAAAGGCAGAGATAACACCGGGGAGCTGTTTTTT.